The TCR beta chain under discussion was sequenced for a study of neurological immune-mediated disorders. This clonotype showed up many times. Its antigen is unidentified. With V trimmed by 4 bases and J by 2 bases, 9 bases remained unmatched. This CDR3 contains 17 residues. CDR1 and CDR2 from the germline V gene are SGHVS and FQNEAQ. The unsorted libraries originated from 2 million PBMCs that had been stored at -80 C. The study's findings and limits: HTLV-1-associated myelopathy showed the most TCR clonal expansion; multiple sclerosis the least, below healthy controls. Among 34 multiple sclerosis patients, phylogenetic grouping put the repertoires of 18 into a single related-CDR3 cluster, a possible signature.

TCRdb re-called the 5' RACE reads with MiXCR, one entry per CDR3 protein. The sample yields about 88,000 distinct CDR3 sequences, around 3.3% seen once. The chain carries TRBV7-8 and TRBJ2-2, with 8 bases fitting TRBD2. This sequence originates from a woman aged 18-30 years with multiple sclerosis. What was sequenced was PBMCs. In DNA form, the CDR3 reads TGTGCCAGCAGCTCCTCGATTAGCGGGGCTAACACCGGGGAGCTGTTTTTT. Amino acids: CASSSSISGANTGELFF.